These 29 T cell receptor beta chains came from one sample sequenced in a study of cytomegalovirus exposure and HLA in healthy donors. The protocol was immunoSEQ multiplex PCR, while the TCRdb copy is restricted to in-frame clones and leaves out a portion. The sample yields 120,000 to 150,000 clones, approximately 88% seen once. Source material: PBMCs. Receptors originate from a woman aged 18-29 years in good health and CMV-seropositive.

The DNA for the CDR3 is TGTGCCAGCAGCTTTGCCGGGACAACCGGGCGGTTCTTC. This codes for CASSFAGTTGRFF. V is TRBV11-3 and J is TRBJ2-1; D is possibly TRBD1 (6 bases). Germline values: CDR1 SGHNT, CDR2 YENEEA. CDR3 length equals 13 residues. V was shortened by 3 bases and J by 15 bases, with 18 bases between the two germline ends.

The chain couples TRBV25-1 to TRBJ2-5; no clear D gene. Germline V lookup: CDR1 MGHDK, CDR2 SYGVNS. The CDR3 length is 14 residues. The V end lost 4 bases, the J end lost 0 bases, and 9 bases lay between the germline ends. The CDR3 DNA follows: TGTGCCAGCAGTGCAGACTGGTACCAAGAGACCCAGTACTTC. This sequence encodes CASSADWYQETQYF.

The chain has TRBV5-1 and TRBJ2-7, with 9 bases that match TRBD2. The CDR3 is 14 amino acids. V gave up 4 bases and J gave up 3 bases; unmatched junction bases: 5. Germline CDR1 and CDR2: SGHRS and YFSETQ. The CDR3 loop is CASSRAGGYYEQYF. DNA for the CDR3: TGCGCCAGCAGCCGGGCGGGAGGGTACTACGAGCAGTACTTC. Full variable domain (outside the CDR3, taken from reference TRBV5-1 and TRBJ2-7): KAGVTQTPRYLIKTRGQQVTLSCSPISGHRSVSWYQQTPGQGLQFLFEYFSETQRNKGNFPGRFSGRQFSNSRSEMNVSTLELGDSALYLCASSRAGGYYEQYFGPGTRLTVT.

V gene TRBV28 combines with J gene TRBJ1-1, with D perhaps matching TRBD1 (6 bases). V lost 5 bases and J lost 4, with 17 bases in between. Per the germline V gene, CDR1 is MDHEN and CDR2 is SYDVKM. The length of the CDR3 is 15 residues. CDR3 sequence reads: CASSPTRGLGTEAFF. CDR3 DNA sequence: TGTGCCAGCAGTCCTACCAGGGGCCTAGGCACTGAAGCTTTCTTT.

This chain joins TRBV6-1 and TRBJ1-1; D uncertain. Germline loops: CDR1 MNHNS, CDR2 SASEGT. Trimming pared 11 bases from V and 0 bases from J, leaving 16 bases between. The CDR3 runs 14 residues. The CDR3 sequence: CAGTRTGLNTEAFF. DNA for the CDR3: TGTGCCGGCACTCGGACTGGCCTGAACACTGAAGCTTTCTTT.

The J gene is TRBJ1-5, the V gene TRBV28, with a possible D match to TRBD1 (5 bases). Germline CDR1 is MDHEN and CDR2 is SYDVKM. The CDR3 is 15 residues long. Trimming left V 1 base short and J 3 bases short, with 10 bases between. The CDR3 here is CASSLLSGSNQPQHF. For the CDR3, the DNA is TGTGCCAGCAGTTTATTATCAGGGTCCAATCAGCCCCAGCATTTT.

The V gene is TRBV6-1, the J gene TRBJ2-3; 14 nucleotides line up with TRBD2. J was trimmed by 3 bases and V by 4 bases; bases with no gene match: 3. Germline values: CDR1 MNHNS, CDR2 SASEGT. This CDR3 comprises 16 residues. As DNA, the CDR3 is TGTGCCAGCAGTGGACTAGCGGGAGGGTGGACAGATACGCAGTATTTT. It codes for CASSGLAGGWTDTQYF.

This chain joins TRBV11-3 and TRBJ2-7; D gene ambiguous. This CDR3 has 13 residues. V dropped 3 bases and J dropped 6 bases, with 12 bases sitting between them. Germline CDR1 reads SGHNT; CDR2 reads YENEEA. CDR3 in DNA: TGTGCCAGCAGCTTTAACTACGTTGCCGAGCAGTACTTC. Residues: CASSFNYVAEQYF.

This chain's CDR3 is CASSLSGTRQETQYF. CDR3 nucleotide sequence: TGTGCCAGCAGCTTATCCGGGACTCGCCAAGAGACCCAGTACTTC. The V call is TRBV7-3, the J call TRBJ2-5, with D possibly TRBD2 on 6 matching bases. The CDR3 runs 15 residues. Trimming took off 2 bases at V and 1 base at J, with 11 bases between the two ends. Germline-derived CDR1 and CDR2 are SGHTA and FQGTGA.

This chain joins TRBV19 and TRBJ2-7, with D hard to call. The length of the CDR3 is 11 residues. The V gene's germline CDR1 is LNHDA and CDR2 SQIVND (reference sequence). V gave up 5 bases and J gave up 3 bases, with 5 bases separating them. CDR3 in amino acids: CASSFNYEQYF. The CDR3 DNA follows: TGTGCCAGTAGTTTCAACTACGAGCAGTACTTC.

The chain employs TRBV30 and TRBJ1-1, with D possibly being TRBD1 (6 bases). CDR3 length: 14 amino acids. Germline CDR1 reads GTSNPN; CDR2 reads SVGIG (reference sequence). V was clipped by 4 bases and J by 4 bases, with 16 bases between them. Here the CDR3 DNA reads TGTGCCTGGAATTCAGGGGATTTCCGCACTGAAGCTTTCTTT. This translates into CAWNSGDFRTEAFF.

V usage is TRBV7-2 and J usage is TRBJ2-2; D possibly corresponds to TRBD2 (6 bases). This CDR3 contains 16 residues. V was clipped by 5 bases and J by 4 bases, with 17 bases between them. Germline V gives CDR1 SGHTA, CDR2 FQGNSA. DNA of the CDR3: TGTGCCAGCAGCCCTCGACTAGTATGGCTCACCGGGGAGCTGTTTTTT. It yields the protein CASSPRLVWLTGELFF.

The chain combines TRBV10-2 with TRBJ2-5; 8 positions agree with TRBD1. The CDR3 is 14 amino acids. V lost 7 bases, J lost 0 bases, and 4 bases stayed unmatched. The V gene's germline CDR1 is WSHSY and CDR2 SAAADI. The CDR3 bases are TGCGCCAGCAAGGGACAGGCTTACCAAGAGACCCAGTACTTC. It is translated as CASKGQAYQETQYF.

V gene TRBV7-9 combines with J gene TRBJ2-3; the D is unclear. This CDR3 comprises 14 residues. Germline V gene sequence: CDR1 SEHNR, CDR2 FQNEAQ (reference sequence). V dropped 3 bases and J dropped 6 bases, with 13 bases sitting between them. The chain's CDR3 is CASSFTSGLDTQYF. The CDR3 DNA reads TGTGCCAGCAGCTTTACTTCAGGATTGGATACGCAGTATTTT.

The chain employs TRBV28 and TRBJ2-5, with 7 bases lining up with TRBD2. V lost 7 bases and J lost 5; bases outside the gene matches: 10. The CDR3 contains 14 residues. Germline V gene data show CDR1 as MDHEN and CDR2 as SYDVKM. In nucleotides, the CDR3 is TGTGCCAGCACCAAGGGAGGGACCGCGGAGACCCAGTACTTC. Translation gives CASTKGGTAETQYF.

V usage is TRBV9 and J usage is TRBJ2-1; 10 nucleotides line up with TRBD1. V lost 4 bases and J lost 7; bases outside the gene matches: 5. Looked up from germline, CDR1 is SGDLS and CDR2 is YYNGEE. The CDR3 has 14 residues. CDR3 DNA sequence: TGTGCCAGCAGCAAGCGGACAGGGGGAAATGAGCAGTTCTTC. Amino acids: CASSKRTGGNEQFF.

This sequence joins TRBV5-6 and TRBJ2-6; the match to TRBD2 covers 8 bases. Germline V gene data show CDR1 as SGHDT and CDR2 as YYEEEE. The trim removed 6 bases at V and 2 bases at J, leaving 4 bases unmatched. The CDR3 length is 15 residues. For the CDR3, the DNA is TGTGCCAGCACCAAGCGGGAGCCTGGGGCCAACGTCCTGACTTTC. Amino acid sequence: CASTKREPGANVLTF.

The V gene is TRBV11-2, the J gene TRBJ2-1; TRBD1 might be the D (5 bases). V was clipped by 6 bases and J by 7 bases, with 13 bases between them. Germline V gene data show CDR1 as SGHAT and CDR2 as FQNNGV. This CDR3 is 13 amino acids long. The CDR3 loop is CASSHNRWNEQFF. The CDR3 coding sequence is TGTGCCAGCAGTCATAACAGGTGGAATGAGCAGTTCTTC.

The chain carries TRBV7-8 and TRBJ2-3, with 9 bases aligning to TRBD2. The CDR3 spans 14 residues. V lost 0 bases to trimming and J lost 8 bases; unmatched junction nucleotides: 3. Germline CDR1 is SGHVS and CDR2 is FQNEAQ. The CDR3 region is CASSLASGRGTQYF. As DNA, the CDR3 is TGTGCCAGCAGCTTAGCTAGCGGGAGAGGTACGCAGTATTTT.

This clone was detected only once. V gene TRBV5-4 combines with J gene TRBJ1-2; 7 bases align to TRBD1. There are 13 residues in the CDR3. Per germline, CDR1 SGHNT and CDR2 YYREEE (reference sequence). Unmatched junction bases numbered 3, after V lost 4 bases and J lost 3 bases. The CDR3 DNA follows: TGTGCCAGCAGCACCGACAGGGACTATGGCTACACCTTC. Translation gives CASSTDRDYGYTF.

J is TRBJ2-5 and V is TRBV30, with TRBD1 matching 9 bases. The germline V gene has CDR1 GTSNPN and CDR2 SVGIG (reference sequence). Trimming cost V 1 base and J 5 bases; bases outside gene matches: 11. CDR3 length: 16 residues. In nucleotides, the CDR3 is TGTGCCTGGAGTGGATACGGACAGGGGCTGGGGGAGACCCAGTACTTC. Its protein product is CAWSGYGQGLGETQYF.

The DNA for the CDR3 is TGCAGCCCCGAGGACATATGGGACACTGAAGCTTTCTTT. Protein sequence: CSPEDIWDTEAFF. This chain connects TRBV29-1 to TRBJ1-1; tentative D call: TRBD1 (5 bases). V shed 8 bases and J shed 3 bases, with 16 bases lying between them. CDR1 and CDR2 (germline): SQVTM, ANQGSEA. The CDR3 is 13 residues long.

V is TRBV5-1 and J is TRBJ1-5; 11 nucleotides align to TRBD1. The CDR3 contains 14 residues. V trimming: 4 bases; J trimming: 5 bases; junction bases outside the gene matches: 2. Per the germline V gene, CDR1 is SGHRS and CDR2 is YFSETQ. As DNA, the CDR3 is TGCGCCAGCAGCCCGGGACAGGGGGATCAGCCCCAGCATTTT. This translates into CASSPGQGDQPQHF.

CDR3 sequence reads: CASRIGGQGGEKLFF. Here the CDR3 DNA reads TGTGCCAGCCGAATCGGGGGGCAGGGTGGGGAAAAACTGTTTTTT. This sequence joins TRBV28 and TRBJ1-4, with D tentatively TRBD1 (6 bases). Germline V gives CDR1 MDHEN, CDR2 SYDVKM. This CDR3 is built from 15 residues. Trimming cost V 8 bases and J 8 bases, with 21 bases left between them.

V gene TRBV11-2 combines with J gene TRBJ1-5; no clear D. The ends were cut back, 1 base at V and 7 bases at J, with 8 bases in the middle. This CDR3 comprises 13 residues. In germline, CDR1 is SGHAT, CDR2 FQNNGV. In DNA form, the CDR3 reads TGTGCCAGCAGCTTAGCATCACTCCAGCCCCAGCATTTT. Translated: CASSLASLQPQHF.

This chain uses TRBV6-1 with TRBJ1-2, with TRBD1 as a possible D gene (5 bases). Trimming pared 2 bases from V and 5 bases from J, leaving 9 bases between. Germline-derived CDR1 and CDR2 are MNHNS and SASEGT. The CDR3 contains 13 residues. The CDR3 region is CASSEPGGYGYTF. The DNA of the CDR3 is TGTGCCAGCAGTGAACCGGGGGGGTATGGCTACACCTTC.

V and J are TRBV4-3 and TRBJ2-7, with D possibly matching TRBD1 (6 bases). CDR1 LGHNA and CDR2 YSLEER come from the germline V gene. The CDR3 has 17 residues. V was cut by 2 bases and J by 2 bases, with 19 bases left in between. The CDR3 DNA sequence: TGCGCCAGCAGCCAAAGAGAGGATAATGACAGGACCTACGAGCAGTACTTC. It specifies CASSQREDNDRTYEQYF.

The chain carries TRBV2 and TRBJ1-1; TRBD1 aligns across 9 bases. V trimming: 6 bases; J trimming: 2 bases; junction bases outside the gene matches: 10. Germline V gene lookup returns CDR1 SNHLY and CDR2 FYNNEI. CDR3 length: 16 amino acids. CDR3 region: CASSAGTGIGNTEAFF. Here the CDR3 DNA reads TGTGCCAGCAGCGCCGGGACAGGGATCGGAAACACTGAAGCTTTCTTT. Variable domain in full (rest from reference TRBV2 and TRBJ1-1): EPEVTQTPSHQVTQMGQEVILRCVPISNHLYFYWYRQILGQKVEFLVSFYNNEISEKSEIFDDQFSVERPDGSNFTLKIRSTKLEDSAMYFCASSAGTGIGNTEAFFGQGTRLTVV.

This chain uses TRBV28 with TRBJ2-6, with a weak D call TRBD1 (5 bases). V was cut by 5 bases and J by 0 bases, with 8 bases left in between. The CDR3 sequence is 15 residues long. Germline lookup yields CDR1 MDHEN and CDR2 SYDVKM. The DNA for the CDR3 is TGTGCCAGCAGTCGCGACAGCTCTGGGGCCAACGTCCTGACTTTC. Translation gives CASSRDSSGANVLTF.